The 21 T cell receptor beta chains below were found in one sample sequenced in a study of memory CD4+ T cells and cytomegalovirus serostatus. Single viable CD3+CD4+CD8-CD45RO+ cells were sorted as the memory CD4+ T cells. Sequencing was performed with immunoSEQ multiplex PCR; in TCRdb, only in-frame clones are kept and a portion is missing. The sample contains roughly 49,000 clones, 82% of which appear only once. Sequenced material: memory CD4+ T cells from blood. Receptors were obtained from an adult in good health and CMV-seronegative.

In this sample, this clone turned up once. The chain carries TRBV2 and TRBJ2-7, with D hard to call. The CDR3 covers 14 residues. The V and J ends lost 7 bases and 6 bases respectively, with 19 bases between them. Germline values: CDR1 SNHLY, CDR2 FYNNEI. The CDR3 nucleotides read TGTGCCAGCAACCTGGGCCTTTTGTCGGGCGAGCAGTACTTC. As protein: CASNLGLLSGEQYF.

This chain uses TRBV11-1 with TRBJ1-1, with 9 positions matching TRBD1. The ends lost 3 bases at V and 1 base at J; junction bases unmatched: 0. This CDR3 spans 14 amino acids. The germline CDR1 and CDR2 sequences are SGHAT and FQDESV (reference sequence). CDR3 sequence: CASSLGQGNTEAFF. The CDR3 coding sequence is TGTGCCAGCAGCTTGGGACAGGGGAACACTGAAGCTTTCTTT.

V gene TRBV2 combines with J gene TRBJ1-3; D unclear. V was clipped by 8 bases and J by 0 bases, with 14 bases between them. The germline CDR1 and CDR2 sequences are SNHLY and FYNNEI. The CDR3 is 15 residues long. The CDR3 DNA reads TGTGCCAGCTCGGGAAGTCAGAACTCTGGAAACACCATATATTTT. The encoded protein is CASSGSQNSGNTIYF. Using reference TRBV2 and TRBJ1-3 for the parts outside the CDR3, the full variable domain is EPEVTQTPSHQVTQMGQEVILRCVPISNHLYFYWYRQILGQKVEFLVSFYNNEISEKSEIFDDQFSVERPDGSNFTLKIRSTKLEDSAMYFCASSGSQNSGNTIYFGEGSWLTVV.

The chain combines TRBV2 with TRBJ1-1; D ambiguous. Germline V gene sequence: CDR1 SNHLY, CDR2 FYNNEI. The length of the CDR3 is 13 residues. The V end was cut by 4 bases, the J end by 7 bases, with 13 bases between. Here the CDR3 DNA reads TGTGCCAGCAGTGTTTCCCCAAGAGATGAAGCTTTCTTT. Residues: CASSVSPRDEAFF.

This chain joins TRBV15 and TRBJ1-2; D remains ambiguous. Trimming left V 1 base short and J 8 bases short, with 14 bases between. This CDR3 spans 14 amino acids. Germline V lookup: CDR1 LNHNV, CDR2 YYDKDF (reference sequence). The CDR3 nucleotides are TGTGCCACCAGCAGAGGCTTGGGTCTAGGGGGCTACACCTTC. It specifies CATSRGLGLGGYTF.

The J gene is TRBJ2-3, the V gene TRBV7-2, with TRBD1 matching over 7 bases. V lost 5 bases to trimming and J lost 1 base; unmatched junction nucleotides: 9. CDR3 length: 16 amino acids. Germline V gene data show CDR1 as SGHTA and CDR2 as FQGNSA. CDR3 nucleotide sequence: TGTGCCAGCAGCAGACGGACAGGTTACCGCACAGATACGCAGTATTTT. This gives the protein CASSRRTGYRTDTQYF.

This chain uses TRBV7-2 with TRBJ1-5, with D tentatively TRBD1 (5 bases). V lost 8 bases to trimming and J lost 2 bases, with 13 bases between them. The CDR3 has 14 amino acids. The V gene's germline CDR1 is SGHTA and CDR2 FQGNSA. CDR3 residues: CASGGGIGNQPQHF. The CDR3 region has the DNA TGTGCCAGCGGGGGGGGTATCGGCAATCAGCCCCAGCATTTT.

The CDR3 is CASNLRTGDEGRENIQYF. CDR3 in DNA: TGTGCCAGCAATTTACGGACAGGGGACGAGGGTAGGGAAAACATTCAGTACTTC. J is TRBJ2-4 and V is TRBV2; 9 bases match TRBD1. Germline CDR1 reads SNHLY; CDR2 reads FYNNEI. Trimming at V came to 7 bases and at J to 5 bases, leaving 18 bases not matched to a gene. This CDR3 is built from 18 residues.

This clone was counted between two and nine times. This chain links TRBV10-3 with TRBJ1-2, with D tentatively TRBD1 (6 bases). With 3 bases removed from V and 7 bases from J, the gap between germline ends came to 21 bases. The CDR3 is 16 amino acids. The germline V gene encodes CDR1 ENHRY and CDR2 SYGVKD. CDR3 nucleotide sequence: TGTGCCATCAGTGACAGGAACAGGGACCTCCAAGGTGGCTACACCTTC. It translates to CAISDRNRDLQGGYTF.

This chain joins TRBV10-2 and TRBJ2-1; TRBD2 matches at 12 bases. Trimming removed 3 bases from V and 0 bases from J; junction bases left unmatched: 15. CDR3 size: 21 residues. Germline V gene sequence: CDR1 WSHSY, CDR2 SAAADI. CDR3 coding DNA: TGCGCCAGCAGTGACACGCTTCACTCTAGCGGGGGGGCTTTCTCCTACAATGAGCAGTTCTTC. This encodes CASSDTLHSSGGAFSYNEQFF.

Notes on this clone: At the DNA level, this CDR3 is encoded by other sequences in the same sample as well. This chain links TRBV6-5 with TRBJ1-4, with 9 nucleotides matching TRBD1. The V and J ends lost 2 bases and 8 bases, in that order; junction bases with no gene match: 6. Germline V gene lookup returns CDR1 MNHEY and CDR2 SVGAGI. This CDR3 contains 15 residues. The CDR3 sequence: CASSYTGQGSEKLFF. The CDR3 DNA follows: TGTGCCAGCAGTTACACGGGACAGGGAAGCGAAAAACTGTTTTTT.

This clone was counted between two and nine times. The V and J genes are TRBV7-2 and TRBJ1-5; tentative D call: TRBD1 (6 bases). The germline V gene has CDR1 SGHTA and CDR2 FQGNSA. This CDR3 has 15 residues. V gave up 10 bases and J gave up 7 bases, with 23 bases separating them. The CDR3 DNA is TGTGCCACCTCGCTAATGGGGGCGCGGGGCCAGCCCCAGCATTTT. Translating it yields CATSLMGARGQPQHF.

The chain combines TRBV28 with TRBJ1-1; D perhaps matches TRBD1 (5 bases). V gave up 8 bases and J gave up 0 bases, with 13 bases separating them. Per germline, CDR1 MDHEN and CDR2 SYDVKM. The length of the CDR3 is 14 residues. This CDR3 is CASESGNMNTEAFF. The CDR3 region has the DNA TGTGCCAGCGAGTCAGGGAACATGAACACTGAAGCTTTCTTT.

This rearrangement joins TRBV2 to TRBJ2-4; 9 bases agree with TRBD1. Germline CDR1 reads SNHLY; CDR2 reads FYNNEI. V shed 6 bases, J shed 8 bases, and the junction held 5 bases outside the gene matches. This CDR3 region has 13 residues. The CDR3 nucleotides are TGTGCCAGCAGCTACAGGACAGGGGACATTCAGTACTTC. Translating gives CASSYRTGDIQYF.

The chain uses TRBV10-3 and TRBJ1-5, with TRBD1 matching over 10 bases. The germline CDR1 and CDR2 sequences are ENHRY and SYGVKD. Germline trimming cut 5 bases from V and 7 bases from J; bases unmatched to any gene: 8. This CDR3 has 15 amino acids. CDR3 in amino acids: CAISKDRGGDQPQHF. The CDR3 nucleotides are TGTGCCATCAGTAAGGACAGGGGGGGAGACCAGCCCCAGCATTTT.

The gene calls are TRBV20-1 and TRBJ2-5; the D gene is possibly TRBD1 (6 bases). The V and J ends lost 6 bases and 4 bases respectively, with 9 bases between them. Germline values: CDR1 DFQATT, CDR2 SNEGSKA (reference sequence). This CDR3 contains 11 residues. The CDR3 DNA sequence: TGCAGTGCCACAGGGTCAGAGACCCAGTACTTC. Encoded protein: CSATGSETQYF.

V gene TRBV28 combines with J gene TRBJ1-3; D possibly corresponds to TRBD1 (5 bases). The CDR3 runs to 15 residues. V was cut by 5 bases and J by 9 bases, with 20 bases left in between. From germline, CDR1 is MDHEN and CDR2 SYDVKM. The DNA of the CDR3 is TGTGCCAGCAGTCCTGCCGGGGGGTTGGGGACCACCATATATTTT. As protein: CASSPAGGLGTTIYF.

The chain couples TRBV4-1 to TRBJ1-3; TRBD1 matches at 8 bases. J lost 0 bases, V lost 4 bases, and 11 bases had no gene match. There are 18 residues in the CDR3. In germline, CDR1 is MGHRA, CDR2 YSYEKL. The chain's CDR3 is CASSPGTGSPSSGNTIYF. CDR3 nucleotide sequence: TGCGCCAGCAGCCCTGGGACAGGTTCCCCCAGCTCTGGAAACACCATATATTTT.

With regard to this clone: This sample also contains other DNA sequences that code for the same CDR3. The chain links TRBV10-3 to TRBJ1-1; D not certain. In germline, CDR1 is ENHRY, CDR2 SYGVKD. V lost 5 bases, J lost 1 base, and 8 bases lay in between. The CDR3 covers 13 residues. The chain's CDR3 is CAISSNANTEAFF. The CDR3 nucleotides are TGTGCCATCAGTTCGAACGCGAACACTGAAGCTTTCTTT.

This rearrangement joins TRBV4-1 to TRBJ1-6; perhaps TRBD1 as D (5 bases). Trimming removed 7 bases from V and 1 base from J, with 11 bases in between. This CDR3 has 15 amino acids. CDR1 is MGHRA, CDR2 YSYEKL, per germline. The CDR3 is CASNPGVSYNSPLHF. In DNA form, the CDR3 reads TGCGCCAGCAACCCGGGGGTTTCCTATAATTCACCCCTCCACTTT.

CDR3 amino acids: CASSATGAGNTIYF. The CDR3 nucleotides read TGTGCCAGCAGCGCGACAGGGGCTGGAAACACCATATATTTT. V and J are TRBV7-9 and TRBJ1-3, with 8 bases lining up with TRBD1. The CDR3 is 14 amino acids. V dropped 5 bases and J dropped 2; count of bases not matched to a gene: 2. Germline V CDR1 and CDR2: SEHNR, FQNEAQ (reference sequence).